Listed below are T cell receptor beta chains from one sample, sequenced in a study of identifying expanded T cells in peripheral blood. The protocol was immunoSEQ multiplex PCR, while the TCRdb copy is restricted to in-frame clones and leaves out a portion. Of 80,000 to 90,000 clones listed, around 91% are singletons. The sequencing input was blood. Every receptor here comes from a person aged 18 to 70 in good health. CDR3s include the opening cysteine and the closing phenylalanine or tryptophan. Fields, in order: V gene, D gene, J gene, CDR3 protein. The D gene is left open where the match is weak.

>TRBV9|NA|TRBJ2-7
CASSVRGSSYEQYF
>TRBV9|NA|TRBJ2-5
CASSVQLGVETQYF
>TRBV6-6|NA|TRBJ1-2
CASNPGGFASGYTF
>TRBV29-1|TRBD1|TRBJ1-4
CSVELRTGYNEKLFF
>TRBV28|NA|TRBJ2-7
CASSTVSYEQYF
>TRBV11-2|NA|TRBJ2-3
CASSLLAPDTQYF
>TRBV29-1|NA|TRBJ2-1
CSVEWQYNEQFF
>TRBV19|NA|TRBJ1-5
CASPIPLRENQPQHF
>TRBV14|NA|TRBJ2-3
CASSQVETWQYF
>TRBV7-2|NA|TRBJ2-7
CASSLALGELNEQYF
>TRBV29-1|NA|TRBJ2-5
CSVEGPTGYQETQYF
>TRBV5-6|TRBD2|TRBJ2-2
CASSKLAQTNTGELFF
>TRBV11-1|TRBD2|TRBJ2-3
CASSPGTSGTDTQYF
>TRBV5-5|NA|TRBJ2-3
CASSFSSADTQYF
>TRBV29-1|NA|TRBJ1-1
CSVEMGSEAFF
>TRBV7-9|TRBD1|TRBJ2-1
CASSPRPGQGDNEQFF
>TRBV11-3|NA|TRBJ2-1
CASSLAGAGYNEQFF
>TRBV30|NA|TRBJ1-3
CASSQSSGNTIYF
>TRBV28|NA|TRBJ1-6
CASRKQATWLRSPLHF
>TRBV9|NA|TRBJ2-1
CASSPQGQVNNEQFF
>TRBV29-1|TRBD2|TRBJ2-1
CSVRRTSGGNEQFF
>TRBV2|TRBD2|TRBJ2-7
CASSATSGGAKNEQYF
>TRBV29-1|NA|TRBJ2-3
CSVVTLDTQYF
>TRBV2|TRBD2|TRBJ2-5
CASRPTSGKQETQYF
>TRBV11-3|NA|TRBJ2-3
CASSRQETDTQYF
>TRBV7-2|NA|TRBJ2-6
CASSLGSGPGANVLTF
>TRBV21-1|NA|TRBJ2-4
CASSKKSAGQQLAKNIQYF
>TRBV6-1|NA|TRBJ1-5
CASRTSMGQPQHF
>TRBV7-8|NA|TRBJ1-2
CASSLVAAGVNGYTF
>TRBV20-1|NA|TRBJ2-3
CSARTGDTQYF
>TRBV20-1|TRBD2|TRBJ2-3
CSAWDYPMQYF
>TRBV29-1|TRBD2|TRBJ2-7
CSVGPRLAGTSEQYF
>TRBV5-6|NA|TRBJ2-2
CASSWGRPGELFF
>TRBV6-1|NA|TRBJ2-1
CASSVTGEQFF
>TRBV6-5|NA|TRBJ2-3
CASSLVSGTTDTQYF
>TRBV29-1|TRBD1|TRBJ2-1
CSVWTGWNEQFF
>TRBV5-1|TRBD2|TRBJ2-5
CASSLVATSGRAQETQYF
>TRBV6-6|TRBD1|TRBJ1-4
CASKPPGQSNEKLFF
>TRBV5-6|TRBD1|TRBJ1-4
CASSLTGTDNEKLFF
>TRBV6-5|NA|TRBJ2-7
CASSYRPGSSYEQYF
>TRBV5-1|NA|TRBJ2-5
CASSLTSQETQYF